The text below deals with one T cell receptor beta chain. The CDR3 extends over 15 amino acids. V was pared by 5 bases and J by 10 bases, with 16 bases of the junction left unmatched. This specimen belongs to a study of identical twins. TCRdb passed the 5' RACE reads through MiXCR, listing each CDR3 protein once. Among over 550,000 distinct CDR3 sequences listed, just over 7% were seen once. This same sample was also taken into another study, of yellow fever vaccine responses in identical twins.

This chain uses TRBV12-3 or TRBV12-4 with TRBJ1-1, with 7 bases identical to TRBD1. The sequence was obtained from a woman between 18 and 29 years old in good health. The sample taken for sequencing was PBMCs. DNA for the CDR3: TGTGCCAGCAGTACCCGGGAGGGGGCGGCTTGGAGAGCTTTCTTT. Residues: CASSTREGAAWRAFF.